The sequence of this TCR beta chain was determined in a study of CD8 T cells in ankylosing spondylitis. CDR3 length equals 14 residues. Trimming took 3 bases from V and 5 from J, leaving 13 bases between them. Remarks on this clonotype: Its antigen is not identified.

Study observations and caveats: The clones that were linked to disease were reported to be significantly enriched in matched synovial fluid samples from ankylosing spondylitis patients. There was a TCR beta motif, made of 7 or 8 highly homologous variants, that appeared characteristic of ankylosing spondylitis blood.

MiXCR, run by TCRdb on the 5' RACE reads, gives a single entry per CDR3 protein. The sample carries fewer than 750,000 distinct CDR3 sequences, around 20% recorded once. The source is a male donor with ankylosing spondylitis. This rearrangement joins TRBV12-3 or TRBV12-4 to TRBJ1-1; the D is unclear. Source material: blood, either unsorted or a sorted T cell fraction (not recorded which). CDR3 amino acids: CASSFGSVATEAFF. The CDR3 region has the DNA TGTGCCAGCAGTTTTGGCAGTGTAGCGACTGAAGCTTTCTTT.